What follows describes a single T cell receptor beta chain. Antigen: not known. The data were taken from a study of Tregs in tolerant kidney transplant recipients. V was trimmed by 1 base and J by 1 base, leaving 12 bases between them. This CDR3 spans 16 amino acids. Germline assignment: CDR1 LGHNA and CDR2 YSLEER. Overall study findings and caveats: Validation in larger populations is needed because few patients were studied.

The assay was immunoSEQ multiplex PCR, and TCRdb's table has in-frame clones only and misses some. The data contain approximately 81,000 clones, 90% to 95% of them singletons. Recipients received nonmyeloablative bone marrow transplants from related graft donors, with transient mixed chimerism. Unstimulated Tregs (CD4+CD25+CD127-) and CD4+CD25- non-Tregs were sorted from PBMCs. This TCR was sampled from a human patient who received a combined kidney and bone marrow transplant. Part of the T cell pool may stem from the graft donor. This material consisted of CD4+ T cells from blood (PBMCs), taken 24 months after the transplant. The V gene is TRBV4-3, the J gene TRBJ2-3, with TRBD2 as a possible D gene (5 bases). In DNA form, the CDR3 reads TGCGCCAGCAGCCAAGCCTCCCTGGGAGGCACAGATACGCAGTATTTT. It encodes CASSQASLGGTDTQYF.